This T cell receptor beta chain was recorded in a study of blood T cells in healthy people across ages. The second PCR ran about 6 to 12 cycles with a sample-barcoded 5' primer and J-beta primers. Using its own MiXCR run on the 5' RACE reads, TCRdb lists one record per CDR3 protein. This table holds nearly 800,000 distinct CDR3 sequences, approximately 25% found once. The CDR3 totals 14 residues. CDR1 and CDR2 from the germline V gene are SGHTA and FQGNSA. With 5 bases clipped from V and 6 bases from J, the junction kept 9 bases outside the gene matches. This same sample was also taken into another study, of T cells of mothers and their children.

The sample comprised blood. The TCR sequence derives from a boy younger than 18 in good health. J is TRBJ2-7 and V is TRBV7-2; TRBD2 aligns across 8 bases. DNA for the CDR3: TGTGCCAGCAGCCCGGGGGGGACTCTCGCCGAGCAGTACTTC. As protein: CASSPGGTLAEQYF. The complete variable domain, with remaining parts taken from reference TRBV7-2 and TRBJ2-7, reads GAGVSQSPSNKVTEKGKDVELRCDPISGHTALYWYRQSLGQGLEFLIYFQGNSAPDKSGLPSDRFSAERTGGSVSTLTIQRTQQEDSAVYLCASSPGGTLAEQYFGPGTRLTVT.